Each of the 2 T cell receptor beta chains below was sequenced from the same sample in a study of cytomegalovirus exposure and HLA in healthy donors. PCR employed 60 Vbeta and 13 Jbeta primers. The repertoire was sequenced with immunoSEQ multiplex PCR; TCRdb's copy has only in-frame clones and lacks some. The sample has 90,000 or so clones, about 69% seen once. The sequenced material came from PBMCs. The receptors were gathered from a woman between 18 and 29 years old in good health and CMV-seropositive.

The V gene is TRBV7-3, the J gene TRBJ2-3; TRBD1 agrees at 9 bases. The CDR3 has 13 residues. V lost 4 bases, J lost 4 bases, and 0 bases stayed unmatched. CDR1 is SGHTA and CDR2 is FQGTGA in the germline V gene. The CDR3 region is CASSWDRADTQYF. CDR3 DNA: TGTGCCAGCAGCTGGGACAGGGCAGATACGCAGTATTTT. The full variable domain, in which reference TRBV7-3 and TRBJ2-3 provide the parts outside the CDR3, is GAGVSQTPSNKVTEKGKYVELRCDPISGHTALYWYRQSLGQGPEFLIYFQGTGAADDSGLPNDRFFAVRPEGSVSTLKIQRTERGDSAVYLCASSWDRADTQYFGPGTRLTVL.

CDR3 sequence: CASSVPGQRTEKNTEAFF. The DNA of the CDR3 is TGTGCCAGCAGTGTCCCGGGACAGAGGACCGAGAAGAACACTGAAGCTTTCTTT. J is TRBJ1-1 and V is TRBV6-4; 7 bases are shared with TRBD1. The CDR3 is 18 amino acids. Trimming at V came to 4 bases and at J to 1 base, leaving 15 bases not matched to a gene. Germline V gives CDR1 MRHNA, CDR2 SNTAGT.